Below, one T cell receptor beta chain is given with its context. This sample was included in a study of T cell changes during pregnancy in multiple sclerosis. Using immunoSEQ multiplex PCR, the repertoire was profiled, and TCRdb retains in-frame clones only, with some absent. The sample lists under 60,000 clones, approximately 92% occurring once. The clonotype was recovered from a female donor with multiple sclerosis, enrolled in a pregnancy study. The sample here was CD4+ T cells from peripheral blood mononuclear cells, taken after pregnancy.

CDR3 region: CASSFLVVETQYF. The CDR3 region has the DNA TGTGCCAGCAGCTTCCTAGTTGTGGAGACCCAGTACTTC. V is TRBV6-1 and J is TRBJ2-5, with unresolved D. CDR3 length: 13 amino acids. Germline V gene sequence: CDR1 MNHNS, CDR2 SASEGT. V was shortened by 6 bases and J by 5 bases, with 13 bases between the two germline ends.